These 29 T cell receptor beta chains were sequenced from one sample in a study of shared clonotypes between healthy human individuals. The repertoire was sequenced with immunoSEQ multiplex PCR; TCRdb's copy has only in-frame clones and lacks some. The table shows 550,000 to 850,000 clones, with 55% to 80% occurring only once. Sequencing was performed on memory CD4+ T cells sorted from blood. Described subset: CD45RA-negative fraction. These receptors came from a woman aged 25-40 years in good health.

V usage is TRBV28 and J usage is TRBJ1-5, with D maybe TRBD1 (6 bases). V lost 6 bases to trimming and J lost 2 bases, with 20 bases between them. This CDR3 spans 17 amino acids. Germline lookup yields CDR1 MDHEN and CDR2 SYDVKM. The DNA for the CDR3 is TGTGCCAGCAGGCGGACACTGACAGGTGGGGGCAATCAGCCCCAGCATTTT. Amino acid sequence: CASRRTLTGGGNQPQHF. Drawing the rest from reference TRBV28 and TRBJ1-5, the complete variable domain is DVKVTQSSRYLVKRTGEKVFLECVQDMDHENMFWYRQDPGLGLRLIYFSYDVKMKEKGDIPEGYSVSREKKERFSLILESASTNQTSMYLCASRRTLTGGGNQPQHFGDGTRLSIL.

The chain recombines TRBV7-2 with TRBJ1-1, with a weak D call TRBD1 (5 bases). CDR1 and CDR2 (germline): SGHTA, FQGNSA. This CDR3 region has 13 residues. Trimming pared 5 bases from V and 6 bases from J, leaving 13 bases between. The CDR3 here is CASSHPRGSEAFF. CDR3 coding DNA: TGTGCCAGCAGCCACCCGCGGGGCTCTGAAGCTTTCTTT.

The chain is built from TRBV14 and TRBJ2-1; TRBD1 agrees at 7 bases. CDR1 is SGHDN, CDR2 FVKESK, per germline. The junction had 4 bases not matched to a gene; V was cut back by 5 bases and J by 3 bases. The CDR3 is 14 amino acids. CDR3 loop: CASSATGFYNEQFF. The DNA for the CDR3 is TGTGCCAGCAGCGCGACAGGGTTCTACAATGAGCAGTTCTTC.

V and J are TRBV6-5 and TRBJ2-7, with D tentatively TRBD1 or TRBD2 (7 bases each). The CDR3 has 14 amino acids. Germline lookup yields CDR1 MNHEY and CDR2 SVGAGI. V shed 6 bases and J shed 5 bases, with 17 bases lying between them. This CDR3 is CASSPQGGGNEQYF. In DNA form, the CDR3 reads TGTGCCAGCAGCCCCCAGGGAGGGGGCAACGAGCAGTACTTC.

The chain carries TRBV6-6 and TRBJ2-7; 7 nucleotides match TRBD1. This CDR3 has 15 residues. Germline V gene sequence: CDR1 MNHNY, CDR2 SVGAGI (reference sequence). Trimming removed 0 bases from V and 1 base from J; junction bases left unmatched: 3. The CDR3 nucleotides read TGTGCCAGCAGTTACTCGACAGGGCTTTCCTACGAGCAGTACTTC. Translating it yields CASSYSTGLSYEQYF.

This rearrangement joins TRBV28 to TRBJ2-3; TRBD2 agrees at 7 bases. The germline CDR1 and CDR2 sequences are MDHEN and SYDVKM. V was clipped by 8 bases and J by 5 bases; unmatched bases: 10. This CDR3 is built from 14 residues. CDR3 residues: CASSPFREGDTQYF. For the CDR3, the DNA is TGTGCCAGCTCTCCCTTCAGGGAGGGAGATACGCAGTATTTT.

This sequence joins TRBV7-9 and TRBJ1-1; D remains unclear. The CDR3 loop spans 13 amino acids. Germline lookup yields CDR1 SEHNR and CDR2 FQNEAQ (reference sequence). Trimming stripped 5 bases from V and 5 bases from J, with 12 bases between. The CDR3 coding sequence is TGTGCCAGCAGCCCGCCCGAGATTACTGAAGCTTTCTTT. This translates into CASSPPEITEAFF. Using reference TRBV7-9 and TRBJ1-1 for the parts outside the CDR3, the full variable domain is DTGVSQNPRHKITKRGQNVTFRCDPISEHNRLYWYRQTLGQGPEFLTYFQNEAQLEKSRLLSDRFSAERPKGSFSTLEIQRTEQGDSAMYLCASSPPEITEAFFGQGTRLTVV.

As DNA, the CDR3 is TGTGCCACCAGCAGAGGAGACAGGGAGGCCGAGCAGTACTTC. It codes for CATSRGDREAEQYF. V is TRBV15 and J is TRBJ2-7; D perhaps matches TRBD1 (7 bases). Looked up from germline, CDR1 is LNHNV and CDR2 is YYDKDF (reference sequence). The CDR3 length is 14 residues. V dropped 1 base and J dropped 6 bases, with 13 bases sitting between them.

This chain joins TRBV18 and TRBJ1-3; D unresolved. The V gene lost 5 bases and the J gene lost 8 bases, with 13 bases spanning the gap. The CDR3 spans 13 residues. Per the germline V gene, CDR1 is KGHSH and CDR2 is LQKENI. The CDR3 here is CASSSRGSDTIYF. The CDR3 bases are TGTGCCAGCTCATCGCGTGGGTCGGACACCATATATTTT.

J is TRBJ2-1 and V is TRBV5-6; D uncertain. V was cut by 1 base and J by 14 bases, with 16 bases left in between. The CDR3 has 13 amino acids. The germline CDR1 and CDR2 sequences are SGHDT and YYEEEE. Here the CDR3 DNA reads TGTGCCAGCAGCTTGACGAGTACCTCTCGCGAGTTCTTC. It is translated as CASSLTSTSREFF.

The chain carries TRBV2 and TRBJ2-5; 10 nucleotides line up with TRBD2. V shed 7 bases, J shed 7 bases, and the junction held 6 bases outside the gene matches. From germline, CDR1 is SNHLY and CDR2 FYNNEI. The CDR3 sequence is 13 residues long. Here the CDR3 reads CASNGLAEGTQYF. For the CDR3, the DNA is TGTGCCAGCAATGGACTAGCGGAAGGGACCCAGTACTTC.

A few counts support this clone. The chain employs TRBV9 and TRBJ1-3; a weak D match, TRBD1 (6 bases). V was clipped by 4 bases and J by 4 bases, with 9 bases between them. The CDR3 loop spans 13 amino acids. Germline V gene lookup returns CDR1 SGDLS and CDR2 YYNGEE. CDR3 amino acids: CASSPGQGNTIYF. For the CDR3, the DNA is TGTGCCAGCAGCCCCGGACAGGGAAACACCATATATTTT.

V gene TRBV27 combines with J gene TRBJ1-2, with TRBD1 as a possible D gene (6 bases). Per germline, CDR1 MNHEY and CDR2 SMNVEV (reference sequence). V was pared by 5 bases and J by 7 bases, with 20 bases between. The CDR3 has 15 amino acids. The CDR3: CASSPRGVYTGGYTF. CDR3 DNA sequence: TGTGCCAGCAGTCCCAGGGGAGTGTACACCGGTGGCTACACCTTC.

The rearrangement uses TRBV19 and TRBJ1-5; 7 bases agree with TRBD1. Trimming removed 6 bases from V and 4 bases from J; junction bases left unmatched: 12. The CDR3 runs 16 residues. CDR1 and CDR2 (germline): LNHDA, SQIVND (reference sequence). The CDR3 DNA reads TGTGCCAGTAGCGTGCCCAGGGGACAGCAGAATCAGCCCCAGCATTTT. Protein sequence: CASSVPRGQQNQPQHF.

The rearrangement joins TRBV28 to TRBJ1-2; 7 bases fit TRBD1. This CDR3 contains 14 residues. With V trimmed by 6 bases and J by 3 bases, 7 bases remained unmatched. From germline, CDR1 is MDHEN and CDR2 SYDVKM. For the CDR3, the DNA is TGTGCCAGCAGGGCGACAGGGATACACTATGGCTACACCTTC. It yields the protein CASRATGIHYGYTF.

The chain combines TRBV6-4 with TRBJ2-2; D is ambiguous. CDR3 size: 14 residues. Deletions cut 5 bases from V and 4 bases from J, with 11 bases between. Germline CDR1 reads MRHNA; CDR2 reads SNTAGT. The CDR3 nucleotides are TGTGCCAGCAGTAGATATAGTAGCACCGGGGAGCTGTTTTTT. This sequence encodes CASSRYSSTGELFF.

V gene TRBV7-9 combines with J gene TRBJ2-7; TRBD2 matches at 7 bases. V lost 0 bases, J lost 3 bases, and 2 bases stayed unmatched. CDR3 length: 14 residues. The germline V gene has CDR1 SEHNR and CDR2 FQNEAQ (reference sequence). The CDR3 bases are TGTGCCAGCAGCTTAGCGGGAGGGCTCTACGAGCAGTACTTC. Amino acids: CASSLAGGLYEQYF.

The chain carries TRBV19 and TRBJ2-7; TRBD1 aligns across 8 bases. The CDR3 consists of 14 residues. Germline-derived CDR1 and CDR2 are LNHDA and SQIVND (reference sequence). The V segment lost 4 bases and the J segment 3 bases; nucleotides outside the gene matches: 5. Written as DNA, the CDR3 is TGTGCCAGTAGTACCCTCGGACAGGGCTACGAGCAGTACTTC. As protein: CASSTLGQGYEQYF.

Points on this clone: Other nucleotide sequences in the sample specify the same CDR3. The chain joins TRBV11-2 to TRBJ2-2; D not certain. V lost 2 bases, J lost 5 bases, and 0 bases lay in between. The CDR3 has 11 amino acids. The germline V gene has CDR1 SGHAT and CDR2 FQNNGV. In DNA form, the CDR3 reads TGTGCCAGCAGCTTAACCGGGGAGCTGTTTTTT. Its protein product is CASSLTGELFF. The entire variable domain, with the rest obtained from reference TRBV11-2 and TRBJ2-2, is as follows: EAGVAQSPRYKIIEKRQSVAFWCNPISGHATLYWYQQILGQGPKLLIQFQNNGVVDDSQLPKDRFSAERLKGVDSTLKIQPAKLEDSAVYLCASSLTGELFFGEGSRLTVL.

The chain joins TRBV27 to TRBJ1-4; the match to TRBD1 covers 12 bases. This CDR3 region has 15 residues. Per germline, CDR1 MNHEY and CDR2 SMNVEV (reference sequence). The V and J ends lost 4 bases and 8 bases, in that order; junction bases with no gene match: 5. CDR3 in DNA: TGTGCCAGCAGTTCCCTGGGGACAGGGGGCGAAAAACTGTTTTTT. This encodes CASSSLGTGGEKLFF.

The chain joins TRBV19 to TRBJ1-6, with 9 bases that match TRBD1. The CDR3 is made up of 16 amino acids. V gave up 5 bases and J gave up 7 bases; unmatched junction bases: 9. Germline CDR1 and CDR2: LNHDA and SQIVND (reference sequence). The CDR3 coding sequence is TGTGCCAGTAGTCAAGGGACAGGGTATGGAAATTCACCCCTCCACTTT. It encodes CASSQGTGYGNSPLHF.

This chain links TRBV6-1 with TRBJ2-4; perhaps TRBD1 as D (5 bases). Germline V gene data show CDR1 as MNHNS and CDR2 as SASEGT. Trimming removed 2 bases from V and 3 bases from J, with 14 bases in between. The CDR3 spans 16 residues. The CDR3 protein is CASSESRRQIKNIQYF. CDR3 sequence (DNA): TGTGCCAGCAGTGAAAGTCGAAGACAGATCAAAAACATTCAGTACTTC.

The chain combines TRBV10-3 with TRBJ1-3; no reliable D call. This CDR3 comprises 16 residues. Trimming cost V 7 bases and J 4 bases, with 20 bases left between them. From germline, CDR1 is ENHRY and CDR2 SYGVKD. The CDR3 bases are TGTGCCATCAAGGAGGACGGAGAAAAAGGCGGAAACACCATATATTTT. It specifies CAIKEDGEKGGNTIYF.

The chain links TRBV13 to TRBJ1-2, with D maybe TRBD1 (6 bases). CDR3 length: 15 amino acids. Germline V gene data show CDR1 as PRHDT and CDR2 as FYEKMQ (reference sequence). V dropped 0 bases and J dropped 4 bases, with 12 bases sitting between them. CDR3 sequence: CASSLGTGAGYGYTF. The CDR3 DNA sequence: TGTGCCAGCAGCTTAGGCACGGGGGCGGGCTATGGCTACACCTTC.

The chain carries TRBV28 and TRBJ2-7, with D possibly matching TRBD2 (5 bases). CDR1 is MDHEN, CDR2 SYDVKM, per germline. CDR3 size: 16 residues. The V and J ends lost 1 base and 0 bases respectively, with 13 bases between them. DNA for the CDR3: TGTGCCAGCAGTTTATTATCGGCGACTACCTCCTACGAGCAGTACTTC. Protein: CASSLLSATTSYEQYF.

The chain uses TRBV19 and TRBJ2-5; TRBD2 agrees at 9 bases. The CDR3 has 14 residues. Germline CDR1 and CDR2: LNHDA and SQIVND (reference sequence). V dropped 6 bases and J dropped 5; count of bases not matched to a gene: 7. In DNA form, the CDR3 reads TGTGCCAGTAGAGTAACCAGCGGGAGGGAGACCCAGTACTTC. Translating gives CASRVTSGRETQYF. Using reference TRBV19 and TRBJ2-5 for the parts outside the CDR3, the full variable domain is DGGITQSPKYLFRKEGQNVTLSCEQNLNHDAMYWYRQDPGQGLRLIYYSQIVNDFQKGDIAEGYSVSREKKESFPLTVTSAQKNPTAFYLCASRVTSGRETQYFGPGTRLLVL.

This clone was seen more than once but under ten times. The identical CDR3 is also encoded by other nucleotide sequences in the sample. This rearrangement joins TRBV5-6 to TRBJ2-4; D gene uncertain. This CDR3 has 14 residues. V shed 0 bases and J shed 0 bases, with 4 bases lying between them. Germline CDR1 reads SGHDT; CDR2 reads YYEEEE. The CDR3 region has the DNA TGTGCCAGCAGCTTGGGGGGAGCCAAAAACATTCAGTACTTC. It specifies CASSLGGAKNIQYF.

The CDR3 region is CASSVRDTSTDTQYF. Here the CDR3 DNA reads TGTGCCAGCAGTGTACGGGACACTAGCACAGATACGCAGTATTTT. The chain couples TRBV25-1 to TRBJ2-3, with a possible D match to TRBD1 (6 bases). V was clipped by 4 bases and J by 0 bases, with 11 bases between them. From germline, CDR1 is MGHDK and CDR2 SYGVNS. The length of the CDR3 is 15 residues.

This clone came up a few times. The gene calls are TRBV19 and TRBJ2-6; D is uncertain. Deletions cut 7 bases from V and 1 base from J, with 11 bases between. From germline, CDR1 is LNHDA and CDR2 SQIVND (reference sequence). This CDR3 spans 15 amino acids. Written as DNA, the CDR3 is TGTGCCAGTACGATAGGGTTTTCTGGGGCCAACGTCCTGACTTTC. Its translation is CASTIGFSGANVLTF.